This paragraph covers one T cell receptor beta chain sequence. The target antigen is unknown. This sample is part of a study of neoadjuvant anti-PD-1 for oral cavity cancer. Overall study context: Patients without progression received a fourth nivolumab dose around day 43, then surgical resection on days 50-56. Overall study results and limits: Pretreatment Treg/Th17 ratio correlated inversely with post-treatment tumor clonality.

V gave up 6 bases and J gave up 1 base; unmatched junction bases: 16. Germline CDR1 reads SEHNR; CDR2 reads FQNEAQ (reference sequence). The length of the CDR3 is 18 residues. Sequenced by immunoSEQ multiplex PCR; TCRdb stores in-frame clones only, minus some. The data hold more than 12,000 clones, with 55% to 75% observed a single time. The source material was PBMCs, sampled before nivolumab (anti-PD-1) treatment. This rearrangement joins TRBV7-9 to TRBJ1-1, with TRBD1 matching over 8 bases. This TCR came from a person aged 35-79 years with oral cavity squamous cell carcinoma. The CDR3 DNA reads TGTGCCAGCAGTCGCCTATTGAGACAGGGGAGGGAGAACACTGAAGCTTTCTTT. Translated, it gives CASSRLLRQGRENTEAFF.